This T cell receptor beta chain comes out of a study of immune evolution from preneoplasia to lung adenocarcinoma. Sequencing was performed with immunoSEQ multiplex PCR; in TCRdb, only in-frame clones are kept and a portion is missing. The sample contains 20,000 to 25,000 clones, less than 80% of which appear only once. Two lung cancer pathologists independently confirmed each histologic diagnosis. Premalignant or tumor cells were enriched by macro-dissection after pathologic assessment. CDR3 length: 13 amino acids. J lost 3 bases, V lost 8 bases, and 6 bases had no gene match. The germline V gene encodes CDR1 MNHNY and CDR2 SVGAGI (reference sequence). Study results and limitations: Later-stage lesions appeared to have more T cells, more diversity, less clonality.

Comments on this clone: The antigen is undetermined.

The sequencing input was FFPE invasive lung adenocarcinoma tissue. This clonotype was obtained from a person aged 55-75 years with lung adenocarcinoma. This chain joins TRBV6-6 and TRBJ2-7, with 8 positions matching TRBD2. CDR3 amino acids: CASRLAGRYEQYF. The CDR3 DNA follows: TGTGCCAGCCGGTTAGCGGGGCGCTACGAGCAGTACTTC.